This T cell receptor (beta chain) was recorded in a study of blood T cells in healthy people across ages. Study findings and constraints: It was the long-lived donors that had more naive CD4+ cells and higher diversity than aged donors.

Notes on this clonotype: Its antigen remains unidentified.

A second 7 to 11 cycle PCR used barcoded and J-beta primers. TCRdb re-called the 5' RACE reads through MiXCR, storing one row per CDR3 protein. Among about 1.4 million distinct CDR3 sequences listed, roughly 59% were seen once. Between the trimmed V and J ends, which lost 4 bases and 3 bases, there was a span of 10 bases. CDR1 and CDR2 (germline): DFQATT, SNEGSKA (reference sequence). The CDR3 runs to 12 residues. The TCR was taken from a man between 18 and 29 years old in good health. This chain uses TRBV20-1 with TRBJ2-7; D might be TRBD1 (6 bases). Sequenced sample: blood. In nucleotides, the CDR3 is TGCAGTGCTACCGGGACATACTACGAGCAGTACTTC. It yields the protein CSATGTYYEQYF.